The 21 T cell receptor beta chains below come from one sample, sequenced in a study of T cell responses to AZD1222 COVID-19 vaccine. Some clones are missing from TCRdb's copy, which holds only in-frame ones; the method was immunoSEQ multiplex PCR. The sample lists 100,000 to 150,000 clones; under 90% were seen once. Sample: peripheral blood, taken on day 0 of AZD1222 vaccination. The receptors here all came from an adult in good health.

J is TRBJ1-2 and V is TRBV7-8; D not resolved. The V gene lost 1 base and the J gene lost 4 bases, with 7 bases spanning the gap. CDR1 and CDR2 (germline): SGHVS, FQNEAQ. This CDR3 has 13 amino acids. CDR3 loop: CASSLGPGYGYTF. CDR3 nucleotides: TGTGCCAGCAGCTTAGGGCCGGGCTATGGCTACACCTTC.

The V and J genes are TRBV21-1 and TRBJ1-1; TRBD1, the table's D call, was not compared with the DNA. TRBV21-1 is classified as a pseudogene. The CDR3 is 14 residues long. CDR3 DNA sequence: TGTGCCAGCAGCAAGGACAGAGTGCCTGAAGAAGCTTTCTTT. Translation: CASSKDRVPEEAFF.

The V call is TRBV19, the J call TRBJ2-1, with 7 bases identical to TRBD1. The CDR3 spans 14 residues. The J segment lost 0 bases and the V segment lost 10 bases, leaving 6 bases of the junction unmatched. The germline gives CDR1 LNHDA, CDR2 SQIVND (reference sequence). CDR3 sequence: CATKTGLSYNEQFF. The CDR3 region has the DNA TGTGCCACGAAGACAGGGCTCTCCTACAATGAGCAGTTCTTC.

This sequence joins TRBV19 and TRBJ2-1, with D uncertain. Germline V lookup: CDR1 LNHDA, CDR2 SQIVND (reference sequence). This CDR3 spans 11 amino acids. Trimming stripped 8 bases from V and 8 bases from J, with 10 bases between. CDR3 sequence: CASGSGDEQFF. CDR3 DNA: TGTGCCAGTGGTTCGGGTGATGAGCAGTTCTTC. The complete variable domain, with remaining parts taken from reference TRBV19 and TRBJ2-1, reads DGGITQSPKYLFRKEGQNVTLSCEQNLNHDAMYWYRQDPGQGLRLIYYSQIVNDFQKGDIAEGYSVSREKKESFPLTVTSAQKNPTAFYLCASGSGDEQFFGPGTRLTVL.

The rearrangement uses TRBV30 and TRBJ1-2; D not certain. Per germline, CDR1 GTSNPN and CDR2 SVGIG (reference sequence). The germline V and J ends were trimmed by 7 bases and 7 bases, with 19 bases remaining between them. The CDR3 length is 13 residues. In nucleotides, the CDR3 is TGTGCCTTTTCCAGGCCATTCCCTTCTGGCTACACCTTC. It translates to CAFSRPFPSGYTF.

The rearrangement joins TRBV11-2 to TRBJ2-3; 8 bases agree with TRBD2. The CDR3 has 15 amino acids. From germline, CDR1 is SGHAT and CDR2 FQNNGV. V shed 5 bases and J 2 bases; nucleotides not matched to a gene: 6. Written as DNA, the CDR3 is TGTGCCAGCAGCAATAGCGGGGTAAACACAGATACGCAGTATTTT. It is translated as CASSNSGVNTDTQYF.

The rearrangement links TRBV5-1 to TRBJ2-7; D not resolved. This CDR3 is 13 amino acids long. V lost 5 bases to trimming and J lost 1 base, with 10 bases between them. Germline values: CDR1 SGHRS, CDR2 YFSETQ. CDR3 DNA: TGCGCCAGCAGACCCCCCGGATCCTACGAGCAGTACTTC. This encodes CASRPPGSYEQYF.

The chain couples TRBV7-2 to TRBJ2-3; a weak D match, TRBD2 (5 bases). The ends were cut back, 4 bases at V and 4 bases at J, with 15 bases in the middle. The V gene's germline CDR1 is SGHTA and CDR2 FQGNSA. This CDR3 comprises 15 residues. The CDR3 coding sequence is TGTGCCAGCAGCTCCCCTAAGAGGGAACCAGATACGCAGTATTTT. This encodes CASSSPKREPDTQYF.

The chain uses TRBV5-1 and TRBJ2-2; no definite D call. The V gene's germline CDR1 is SGHRS and CDR2 YFSETQ. V shed 0 bases and J shed 4 bases, with 10 bases lying between them. This CDR3 has 15 residues. The CDR3 spells CASSLVNSFTGELFF. The CDR3, as DNA: TGCGCCAGCAGCTTGGTGAACAGCTTCACCGGGGAGCTGTTTTTT.

This clone was observed a single time. The chain is built from TRBV6-1 and TRBJ2-1; D is undetermined. Between the trimmed V and J ends, which lost 0 bases and 8 bases, there was a span of 5 bases. CDR1 and CDR2 from the germline V gene are MNHNS and SASEGT. The CDR3 loop spans 12 amino acids. The CDR3 DNA sequence: TGTGCCAGCAGTGAAGCTTTGTATGAGCAGTTCTTC. Encoded protein: CASSEALYEQFF.

J is TRBJ1-2 and V is TRBV6-2 or TRBV6-3, with D possibly TRBD1 on 6 matching bases. V was trimmed by 2 bases and J by 5 bases, leaving 12 bases between them. This CDR3 comprises 14 residues. Germline CDR1 MNHEY, CDR2 SVGEGT. CDR3: CASSYAGAEYGYTF. Here the CDR3 DNA reads TGTGCCAGCAGTTACGCGGGGGCCGAATATGGCTACACCTTC.

This chain links TRBV2 with TRBJ1-1, with D possibly TRBD1 on 6 matching bases. Trimming pared 5 bases from V and 7 bases from J, leaving 11 bases between. The germline V gene encodes CDR1 SNHLY and CDR2 FYNNEI. The CDR3 extends over 12 amino acids. This chain's CDR3 is CASSIQGLEAFF. DNA for the CDR3: TGTGCCAGCAGTATCCAGGGGCTTGAAGCTTTCTTT.

The genes are TRBV20-1 and TRBJ1-2; unclear D gene. This CDR3 is built from 11 residues. Germline V gene lookup returns CDR1 DFQATT and CDR2 SNEGSKA (reference sequence). CDR3 DNA sequence: TGCACCGCCCACCTGAACGACGGCTACACCTTC. It yields the protein CTAHLNDGYTF.

The table lists this clone with a count of one. The chain couples TRBV7-9 to TRBJ2-3, with TRBD1 as a possible D gene (6 bases). Germline V gene sequence: CDR1 SEHNR, CDR2 FQNEAQ (reference sequence). The V and J ends lost 5 bases and 3 bases respectively, with 15 bases between them. This CDR3 region has 15 residues. In DNA form, the CDR3 reads TGTGCCAGCAGCCTCACGACAGGTGGAACAGATACGCAGTATTTT. Translating it yields CASSLTTGGTDTQYF.

The chain is built from TRBV10-3 and TRBJ2-7; a possible D gene is TRBD1 (6 bases). V was clipped by 4 bases and J by 0 bases, with 13 bases between them. CDR1 ENHRY and CDR2 SYGVKD come from the germline V gene. CDR3 size: 15 residues. As DNA, the CDR3 is TGTGCCATCAGTGGGGCGCGGACAGCCTCCTACGAGCAGTACTTC. Residues: CAISGARTASYEQYF.

Comment on this clone: The junction shows a germline mismatch at one end, possibly a read error. CDR3 coding DNA: TGTGCCAGCACCGAATTTTCCTCTAATTCACCCCTCCACTTT. Translating gives CASTEFSSNSPLHF. The chain has TRBV6-5 and TRBJ1-6; no clear D. The CDR3 length is 14 residues. Germline V gene sequence: CDR1 MNHEY, CDR2 SVGAGI.

A remark on this clone: Compared with germline, one end of the junction differs, possibly owing to a read error. The genes are TRBV19 and TRBJ1-1, with D hard to call. Looked up from germline, CDR1 is LNHDA and CDR2 is SQIVND (reference sequence). CDR3 length: 12 amino acids. CDR3 in DNA: TGTGCCAGTACCCTGGGTAACAGTGAAGCTTTCTTT. Its protein product is CASTLGNSEAFF. Supplemented by reference TRBV19 and TRBJ1-1, the full variable domain reads DGGITQSPKYLFRKEGQNVTLSCEQNLNHDAMYWYRQDPGQGLRLIYYSQIVNDFQKGDIAEGYSVSREKKESFPLTVTSAQKNPTAFYLCASTLGNSEAFFGQGTRLTVV.

The genes are TRBV2 and TRBJ1-1; D remains ambiguous. This CDR3 is built from 12 residues. Trimming took 5 bases from V and 1 from J, leaving 5 bases between them. The germline gives CDR1 SNHLY, CDR2 FYNNEI. The CDR3 loop reads CASSHRNTEAFF. The CDR3, as DNA: TGTGCCAGCAGTCACAGGAACACTGAAGCTTTCTTT.

J is TRBJ1-2 and V is TRBV18; D perhaps matches TRBD1 (6 bases). Trimming left V 5 bases short and J 4 bases short, with 11 bases between. Germline CDR1 is KGHSH and CDR2 is LQKENI. The CDR3 is 13 residues long. DNA of the CDR3: TGTGCCAGCTCAGAGGGGGTCTTCTATGGCTACACCTTC. This gives the protein CASSEGVFYGYTF.

The chain is built from TRBV29-1 and TRBJ1-2; D is unresolved. In germline, CDR1 is SQVTM, CDR2 ANQGSEA. V lost 6 bases and J lost 2, with 7 bases in between. The CDR3 covers 11 residues. The CDR3 loop reads CSVEENYGYTF. The CDR3, as DNA: TGCAGCGTAGAGGAGAACTATGGCTACACCTTC.

The chain employs TRBV11-2 and TRBJ2-5; 7 nucleotides match TRBD1. Germline CDR1 and CDR2: SGHAT and FQNNGV. The CDR3 runs to 15 residues. Trimming at V came to 8 bases and at J to 6 bases, leaving 15 bases not matched to a gene. The DNA for the CDR3 is TGTGCCAGCGACAAAAAAAAGGGGGCGCAGCAGACCCAGTACTTC. It encodes CASDKKKGAQQTQYF.